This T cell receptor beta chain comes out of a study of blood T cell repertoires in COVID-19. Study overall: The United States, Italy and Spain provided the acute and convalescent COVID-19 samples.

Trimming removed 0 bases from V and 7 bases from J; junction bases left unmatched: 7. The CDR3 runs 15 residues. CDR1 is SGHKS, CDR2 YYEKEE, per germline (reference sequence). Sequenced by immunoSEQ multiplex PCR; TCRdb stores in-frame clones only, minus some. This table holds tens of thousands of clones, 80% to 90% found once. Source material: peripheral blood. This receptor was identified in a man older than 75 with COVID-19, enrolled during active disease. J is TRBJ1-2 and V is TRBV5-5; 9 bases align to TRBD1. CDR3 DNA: TGTGCCAGCAGCTTGGAACTTGCGGACAGGGGTGGCTACACCTTC. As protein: CASSLELADRGGYTF.